These 18 T cell receptor beta chains were sequenced from one sample in a study of blood T cell repertoires in COVID-19. Libraries were prepared by immunoSEQ multiplex PCR; TCRdb keeps only in-frame clonotypes and omits some of them. Of 300,000 to 350,000 clones detected, 90% to 95% appear once; the ten largest clones hold 2.5% to 4%. Sequenced: peripheral blood. These receptors all come from a woman aged 18-29 years who had recovered from COVID-19.

V gene TRBV7-2 combines with J gene TRBJ2-1, with D possibly TRBD2 on 5 matching bases. The CDR3 spans 15 residues. V lost 3 bases and J 4 bases, leaving 13 bases between the germline ends. Per the germline V gene, CDR1 is SGHTA and CDR2 is FQGNSA. The DNA of the CDR3 is TGTGCCAGCAGCTTTGCCGGAGGAGCATACAATGAGCAGTTCTTC. Its translation is CASSFAGGAYNEQFF.

This chain links TRBV3-1 (or the pseudogene TRBV3-2) with TRBJ2-3; D is ambiguous. Germline V gene data show CDR1 as LGHDT and CDR2 as YNNKEL (reference sequence). The CDR3 is made up of 12 amino acids. V lost 1 base, J lost 5 bases, and 4 bases lay in between. The CDR3 DNA sequence: TGTGCCAGCAGCCAAGTCGGAGATACGCAGTATTTT. Its translation is CASSQVGDTQYF.

The table lists this clone with a count of one. The rearrangement uses TRBV6-5 and TRBJ1-1, with 7 bases fitting TRBD1. The V gene end was trimmed by 6 bases and the J gene end by 1 base; junction bases not matched to a gene: 5. CDR1 and CDR2 from the germline V gene are MNHEY and SVGAGI. The CDR3 consists of 14 residues. The CDR3 DNA reads as TGTGCCAGCAGAATCCGGGACAGGAACACTGAAGCTTTCTTT. Amino acids: CASRIRDRNTEAFF.

The rearrangement links TRBV7-9 to TRBJ2-3, with D maybe TRBD1 (5 bases). V lost 6 bases and J 0 bases, leaving 16 bases between the germline ends. The CDR3 has 16 residues. Germline values: CDR1 SEHNR, CDR2 FQNEAQ (reference sequence). The CDR3 nucleotides are TGTGCCAGCAGTGGTCGACAGAGTCTTAGCACAGATACGCAGTATTTT. Protein: CASSGRQSLSTDTQYF.

The chain combines TRBV7-9 with TRBJ1-6, with TRBD1 matching 8 bases. The CDR3 is made up of 14 amino acids. Trimming removed 5 bases from V and 5 bases from J; junction bases left unmatched: 2. CDR1 SEHNR and CDR2 FQNEAQ come from the germline V gene (reference sequence). The DNA of the CDR3 is TGTGCCAGCAGCATACAGGGGGATAATTCACCCCTCCACTTT. It yields the protein CASSIQGDNSPLHF.

V is TRBV5-6 and J is TRBJ1-1, with D possibly being TRBD1 (6 bases). Trimming shortened V by 4 bases and J by 7 bases, and 14 bases separated the two germline ends. The CDR3 is made up of 13 amino acids. CDR1 is SGHDT, CDR2 YYEEEE, per germline. The CDR3 loop reads CASSREGGREAFF. CDR3 bases: TGTGCCAGCAGCCGGGAGGGGGGACGTGAAGCTTTCTTT.

In regard to this clone: Additional DNA sequences in this sample encode the identical CDR3. This chain links TRBV24-1 with TRBJ2-1; D is undetermined. In germline, CDR1 is KGHDR, CDR2 SFDVKD. V shed 2 bases and J shed 4 bases, with 2 bases lying between them. The length of the CDR3 is 12 residues. The CDR3 spells CATSDSYNEQFF. As DNA, the CDR3 is TGTGCCACCAGTGATTCATACAATGAGCAGTTCTTC.

CDR3 in amino acids: CASSLADYAGGELFF. The CDR3 DNA sequence: TGTGCCAGCAGCTTAGCGGACTATGCGGGCGGGGAGCTGTTTTTT. The genes are TRBV7-9 and TRBJ2-2, with D tentatively TRBD2 (6 bases). Germline values: CDR1 SEHNR, CDR2 FQNEAQ (reference sequence). CDR3 size: 15 residues. The germline V and J ends were trimmed by 0 bases and 7 bases, with 12 bases remaining between them.

The gene calls are TRBV29-1 and TRBJ1-4; D is perhaps TRBD1 (5 bases). V gave up 7 bases and J gave up 0 bases, with 12 bases separating them. Per germline, CDR1 SQVTM and CDR2 ANQGSEA. This CDR3 has 14 amino acids. The CDR3 bases are TGCAGCGGCTTGGACACTACAACTAATGAAAAACTGTTTTTT. Translating it yields CSGLDTTTNEKLFF.

The chain uses TRBV5-4 and TRBJ2-5; 9 bases match TRBD1. CDR1 and CDR2 (germline): SGHNT, YYREEE (reference sequence). V lost 0 bases, J lost 4 bases, and 4 bases stayed unmatched. This CDR3 spans 15 amino acids. In DNA form, the CDR3 reads TGTGCCAGCAGCTTGGAGGGACAGGGTAGAGAGACCCAGTACTTC. This encodes CASSLEGQGRETQYF.

This rearrangement joins TRBV5-6 to TRBJ2-7, with D maybe TRBD2 (5 bases). The CDR3 length is 13 residues. Trimming left V 3 bases short and J 2 bases short, with 9 bases between. Germline values: CDR1 SGHDT, CDR2 YYEEEE. CDR3 sequence reads: CASSSGSAYEQYV. The CDR3 DNA sequence: TGTGCCAGCAGCTCCGGTAGCGCCTACGAGCAGTACGTC.

In this sample, this clone turned up once. The gene calls are TRBV20-1 and TRBJ2-1, with 7 positions matching TRBD1. CDR3 size: 19 residues. Germline CDR1 and CDR2: DFQATT and SNEGSKA (reference sequence). V gave up 3 bases and J gave up 2 bases; unmatched junction bases: 19. In DNA form, the CDR3 reads TGCAGTGCTAGTCAGTTCCAGGGGGTGTTAGCTAAGGCCTACAATGAGCAGTTCTTC. Amino acids: CSASQFQGVLAKAYNEQFF.

The genes are TRBV2 and TRBJ1-2; 7 positions match TRBD1. This CDR3 comprises 13 residues. Trimming removed 6 bases from V and 8 bases from J; junction bases left unmatched: 9. CDR1 is SNHLY and CDR2 is FYNNEI in the germline V gene. This CDR3 reads CASRDQGQLGYTF. The CDR3 nucleotides are TGTGCCAGCAGAGACCAGGGACAGCTCGGCTACACCTTC. The full variable domain, in which reference TRBV2 and TRBJ1-2 provide the parts outside the CDR3, is EPEVTQTPSHQVTQMGQEVILRCVPISNHLYFYWYRQILGQKVEFLVSFYNNEISEKSEIFDDQFSVERPDGSNFTLKIRSTKLEDSAMYFCASRDQGQLGYTFGSGTRLTVV.

The chain employs TRBV19 and TRBJ1-5, with D perhaps TRBD1 (5 bases). CDR1 and CDR2 (germline): LNHDA, SQIVND (reference sequence). This CDR3 region has 11 residues. Deletions cut 3 bases from V and 15 bases from J, with 12 bases between. CDR3 protein: CASSMGRGWHF. CDR3 bases: TGTGCCAGTAGTATGGGTAGGGGTTGGCATTTT.

This chain joins TRBV5-4 and TRBJ2-1, with D hard to call. There are 13 residues in the CDR3. Germline values: CDR1 SGHNT, CDR2 YYREEE (reference sequence). Trimming cost V 2 bases and J 6 bases, with 9 bases left between them. The CDR3 DNA follows: TGTGCCAGCAGCTTCTACTACGGCAATGAGCAGTTCTTC. Translated, it gives CASSFYYGNEQFF.

This chain connects TRBV27 to TRBJ1-1; D remains ambiguous. Trimming took 6 bases from V and 4 from J, leaving 9 bases between them. Germline-derived CDR1 and CDR2 are MNHEY and SMNVEV (reference sequence). CDR3 length: 12 residues. CDR3 in amino acids: CASSYSGTEAFF. The CDR3 nucleotides read TGTGCCAGCAGCTATAGTGGCACTGAAGCTTTCTTT.

The chain couples TRBV6-4 to TRBJ1-2; no clear D. Per germline, CDR1 MRHNA and CDR2 SNTAGT. V was pared by 0 bases and J by 4 bases, with 12 bases between. CDR3 length: 15 residues. This CDR3 is CASSDSSRGAYGYTF. CDR3 in DNA: TGTGCCAGCAGTGACTCGAGCCGGGGAGCCTATGGCTACACCTTC.

The chain links TRBV18 to TRBJ2-3; 10 bases map to TRBD2. From germline, CDR1 is KGHSH and CDR2 LQKENI. The CDR3 has 16 amino acids. V trimming: 4 bases; J trimming: 5 bases; junction bases outside the gene matches: 9. The CDR3 coding sequence is TGTGCCAGCTCACTCTCACTAGCGGGATTAGGAGATACGCAGTATTTT. Its translation is CASSLSLAGLGDTQYF. The full variable domain, its missing parts supplied by reference TRBV18 and TRBJ2-3, is NAGVMQNPRHLVRRRGQEARLRCSPMKGHSHVYWYRQLPEEGLKFMVYLQKENIIDESGMPKERFSAEFPKEGPSILRIQQVVRGDSAAYFCASSLSLAGLGDTQYFGPGTRLTVL.